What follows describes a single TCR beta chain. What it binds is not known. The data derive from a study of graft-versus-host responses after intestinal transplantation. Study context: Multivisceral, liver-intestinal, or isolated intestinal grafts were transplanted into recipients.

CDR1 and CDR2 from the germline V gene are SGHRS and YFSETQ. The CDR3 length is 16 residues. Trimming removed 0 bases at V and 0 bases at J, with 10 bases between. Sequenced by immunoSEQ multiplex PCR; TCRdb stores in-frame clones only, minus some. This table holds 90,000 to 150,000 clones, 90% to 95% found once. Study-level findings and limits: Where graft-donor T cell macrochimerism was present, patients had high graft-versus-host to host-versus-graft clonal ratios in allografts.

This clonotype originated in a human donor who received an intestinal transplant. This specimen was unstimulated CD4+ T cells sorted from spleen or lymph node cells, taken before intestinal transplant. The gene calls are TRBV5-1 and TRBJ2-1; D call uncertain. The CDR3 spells CASSLGGQSSYNEQFF. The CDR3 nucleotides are TGCGCCAGCAGCTTGGGCGGTCAGAGCTCCTACAATGAGCAGTTCTTC.